One sample yielded the 16 T cell receptor beta chains listed below, sequenced in a study of T cell responses to AZD1222 COVID-19 vaccine. Here immunoSEQ multiplex PCR was the method, and the copy in TCRdb shows in-frame clones only, minus some. The repertoire holds approximately 140,000 clones, with approximately 92% as singletons. Sequencing was performed on peripheral blood, taken 28 days after the second AZD1222 dose. Receptors were obtained from an adult who received the AZD1222 COVID-19 vaccine.

The rearrangement uses TRBV7-9 and TRBJ2-1, with 9 nucleotides matching TRBD2. Per germline, CDR1 SEHNR and CDR2 FQNEAQ (reference sequence). The length of the CDR3 is 15 residues. V lost 3 bases, J lost 8 bases, and 8 bases stayed unmatched. The CDR3 bases are TGTGCCAGCAGCTTTGTAGCGGGAGTAACCGATGAGCAGTTCTTC. Its translation is CASSFVAGVTDEQFF. The variable domain in full, completed from reference TRBV7-9 and TRBJ2-1, reads DTGVSQNPRHKITKRGQNVTFRCDPISEHNRLYWYRQTLGQGPEFLTYFQNEAQLEKSRLLSDRFSAERPKGSFSTLEIQRTEQGDSAMYLCASSFVAGVTDEQFFGPGTRLTVL.

The chain has TRBV12-5 and TRBJ1-1; no definite D call. The CDR3 is 13 amino acids. Deletions cut 7 bases from V and 1 base from J, with 10 bases between. Germline V gene lookup returns CDR1 LGHNT and CDR2 FRNRAP. CDR3 bases: TGTGCTAGTGCCGGACGGAAGAACACTGAAGCTTTCTTT. Protein: CASAGRKNTEAFF.

The chain couples TRBV9 to TRBJ2-5; 11 bases fit TRBD2. V dropped 0 bases and J dropped 5; count of bases not matched to a gene: 3. Looked up from germline, CDR1 is SGDLS and CDR2 is YYNGEE. The CDR3 is 15 amino acids. The CDR3 loop reads CASSVALAGGETQYF. CDR3 sequence (DNA): TGTGCCAGCAGCGTAGCCCTAGCGGGAGGTGAGACCCAGTACTTC.

This clone has a single count. The CDR3 coding sequence is TGTGCCAGCAGCCAGGGGGCGGGAGGGGCCCTAGCCCCAAATGAGCAGTTCTTC. Protein: CASSQGAGGALAPNEQFF. The chain is built from TRBV5-4 and TRBJ2-1; a possible D gene is TRBD2 (9 bases). Germline values: CDR1 SGHNT, CDR2 YYREEE (reference sequence). Deletions cut 4 bases from V and 7 bases from J, with 27 bases between. The CDR3 runs to 18 residues.

This clone was recorded once. V usage is TRBV9 and J usage is TRBJ2-7, with D possibly called TRBD1 or TRBD2 (6 bases each). This CDR3 has 14 amino acids. The V and J ends lost 3 bases and 4 bases respectively, with 14 bases between them. Germline CDR1 reads SGDLS; CDR2 reads YYNGEE. CDR3 bases: TGTGCCAGCAGCGGGGGGGCTCATAAGTACGAGCAGTACTTC. Translation: CASSGGAHKYEQYF.

This clone has just a few counts. The chain joins TRBV19 to TRBJ2-1; the D is unclear. The germline gives CDR1 LNHDA, CDR2 SQIVND (reference sequence). V gave up 7 bases and J gave up 0 bases, with 13 bases separating them. The CDR3 is made up of 15 amino acids. The CDR3: CASKPDRSSYNEQFF. CDR3 coding DNA: TGTGCCAGTAAACCGGATAGGAGCTCCTACAATGAGCAGTTCTTC.

The rearrangement links TRBV7-6 to TRBJ1-1; 7 nucleotides agree with TRBD1. This CDR3 has 13 residues. V dropped 4 bases and J dropped 7; count of bases not matched to a gene: 6. The germline V gene encodes CDR1 SGHVS and CDR2 FNYEAQ. The DNA for the CDR3 is TGTGCCAGCAGCTCACAAACAGGGGTTGAAGCTTTCTTT. Its translation is CASSSQTGVEAFF.

V is TRBV12-3 or TRBV12-4 and J is TRBJ1-4; unclear D gene. The CDR3 extends over 13 amino acids. Trimming left V 7 bases short and J 2 bases short, with 8 bases between. The chain's CDR3 is CASKERTNEKLFF. For the CDR3, the DNA is TGTGCCAGCAAGGAGAGGACTAATGAAAAACTGTTTTTT.

The chain links TRBV10-3 to TRBJ2-2; TRBD2 aligns across 7 bases. Germline CDR1 ENHRY, CDR2 SYGVKD. This CDR3 is 15 amino acids long. The trim removed 3 bases at V and 3 bases at J, leaving 4 bases unmatched. The CDR3 region is CAISDLGRDTGELFF. CDR3 in DNA: TGTGCCATCAGTGACCTAGGGAGGGACACCGGGGAGCTGTTTTTT.

The chain employs TRBV19 and TRBJ2-7; unclear D gene. The V gene's germline CDR1 is LNHDA and CDR2 SQIVND (reference sequence). The CDR3 sequence is 14 residues long. V dropped 5 bases and J dropped 2 bases, with 13 bases sitting between them. The chain's CDR3 is CASSLSGWTYEQYF. The CDR3 DNA reads as TGTGCCAGTAGTTTGTCAGGATGGACCTACGAGCAGTACTTC.

The V and J genes are TRBV7-6 and TRBJ2-1, with 9 bases fitting TRBD2. The CDR3 runs 15 residues. Losses at the gene ends were 4 bases for V and 7 bases for J; bases not matched to a gene: 8. The germline CDR1 and CDR2 sequences are SGHVS and FNYEAQ. The CDR3 is CASSWLAGLGNEQFF. The CDR3, as DNA: TGTGCCAGCAGCTGGCTAGCGGGACTGGGGAATGAGCAGTTCTTC.

Written as DNA, the CDR3 is TGTGCCAGTAGCCTCACAGGGATGGTTGCATCTGAAGCTTTCTTT. It specifies CASSLTGMVASEAFF. The gene calls are TRBV19 and TRBJ1-1; D perhaps matches TRBD1 (6 bases). The CDR3 is made up of 15 amino acids. Trimming stripped 6 bases from V and 6 bases from J, with 20 bases between. Germline V CDR1 and CDR2: LNHDA, SQIVND (reference sequence).

This chain links TRBV2 with TRBJ1-5, with D possibly matching TRBD1 (5 bases). Germline V gene lookup returns CDR1 SNHLY and CDR2 FYNNEI. Between the trimmed V and J ends, which lost 8 bases and 2 bases, there was a span of 10 bases. This CDR3 is 13 amino acids long. The DNA of the CDR3 is TGTGCCAGCCGGGGGGGTGGCAATCAGCCCCAGCATTTT. Translated, it gives CASRGGGNQPQHF. The complete variable domain, with remaining parts taken from reference TRBV2 and TRBJ1-5, reads EPEVTQTPSHQVTQMGQEVILRCVPISNHLYFYWYRQILGQKVEFLVSFYNNEISEKSEIFDDQFSVERPDGSNFTLKIRSTKLEDSAMYFCASRGGGNQPQHFGDGTRLSIL.

Here the CDR3 reads CASSPLAGVHNEQFF. As DNA, the CDR3 is TGCGCCAGCAGCCCGCTAGCGGGAGTCCACAATGAGCAGTTCTTC. The chain joins TRBV4-1 to TRBJ2-1; TRBD2 agrees at 10 bases. CDR1 and CDR2 from the germline V gene are MGHRA and YSYEKL. This CDR3 comprises 15 residues. The V and J ends lost 4 bases and 5 bases, in that order; junction bases with no gene match: 5.

The chain is built from TRBV19 and TRBJ1-5, with 9 bases fitting TRBD1. Germline V lookup: CDR1 LNHDA, CDR2 SQIVND (reference sequence). J gave up 4 bases and V 3 bases, and 4 bases lay outside the gene matches. This CDR3 has 15 amino acids. CDR3 amino acids: CASSMRGQGNQPQHF. The CDR3 DNA sequence: TGTGCCAGTAGTATGAGGGGACAGGGAAATCAGCCCCAGCATTTT.

V is TRBV6-5 and J is TRBJ1-3; no clear D. Trimming shortened V by 5 bases and J by 4 bases, and 9 bases separated the two germline ends. The CDR3 loop spans 13 amino acids. Per the germline V gene, CDR1 is MNHEY and CDR2 is SVGAGI. The CDR3 sequence: CASSRGLGNTIYF. In nucleotides, the CDR3 is TGTGCCAGCAGTAGAGGGTTAGGAAACACCATATATTTT.